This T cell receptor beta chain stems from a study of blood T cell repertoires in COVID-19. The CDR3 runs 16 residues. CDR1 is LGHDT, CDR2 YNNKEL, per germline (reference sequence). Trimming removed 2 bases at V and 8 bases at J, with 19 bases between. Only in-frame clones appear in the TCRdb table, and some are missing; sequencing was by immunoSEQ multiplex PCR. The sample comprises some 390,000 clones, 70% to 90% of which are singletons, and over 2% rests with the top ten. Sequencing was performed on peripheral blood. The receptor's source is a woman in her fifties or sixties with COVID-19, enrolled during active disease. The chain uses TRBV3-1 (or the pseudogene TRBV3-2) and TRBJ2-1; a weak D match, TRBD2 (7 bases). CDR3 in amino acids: CASSQIDRGALDEQFF. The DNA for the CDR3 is TGTGCCAGCAGCCAAATTGATCGGGGGGCCTTGGATGAGCAGTTCTTC.